A single count supports the clone carrying this TCR beta chain. The target antigen is unknown. This sample was included in a study of cytomegalovirus exposure and HLA in healthy donors. V lost 0 bases, J lost 3 bases, and 5 bases stayed unmatched. Germline V lookup: CDR1 MNHNY, CDR2 SVGAGI (reference sequence). CDR3 length: 15 residues. The study, taken as a whole, reports: In vitro assays verified that a few CMV-associated chains recognized CMV antigens specifically. Rarity characterized most TCR sequences, yet some public TCRs appeared in many donors.

Sequenced by immunoSEQ multiplex PCR; TCRdb stores in-frame clones only, minus some. This sample has fewer than 200,000 clones, with about 90% found just once. V is TRBV6-6 and J is TRBJ2-7; 7 nucleotides match TRBD1. Material: PBMCs. The sequence was collected from a woman aged 18-30 years in good health and CMV-seropositive. DNA for the CDR3: TGTGCCAGCAGTTACTCCCCCCGGGACAGCTACGAGCAGTACTTC. Its protein product is CASSYSPRDSYEQYF.